A single count supports the clone carrying this T cell receptor (beta chain). The record originates from a study of T cell changes during pregnancy in multiple sclerosis. The V end lost 3 bases, the J end lost 4 bases, and 12 bases lay between the germline ends. Germline values: CDR1 GTSNPN, CDR2 SVGIG (reference sequence). There are 13 residues in the CDR3. Using immunoSEQ multiplex PCR, the repertoire was profiled, and TCRdb retains in-frame clones only, with some absent. This sample has about 100,000 clones; 92% occur once, and the top ten carry about 2%. This specimen was peripheral blood, taken after pregnancy. This rearrangement joins TRBV30 to TRBJ1-2; a weak D match, TRBD1 (5 bases). This clonotype was obtained from a female donor with multiple sclerosis, enrolled in a pregnancy study. The CDR3, as DNA: TGTGCCTGGAGCCCAGGGCCGGGCTATGGCTACACCTTC. This sequence encodes CAWSPGPGYGYTF.